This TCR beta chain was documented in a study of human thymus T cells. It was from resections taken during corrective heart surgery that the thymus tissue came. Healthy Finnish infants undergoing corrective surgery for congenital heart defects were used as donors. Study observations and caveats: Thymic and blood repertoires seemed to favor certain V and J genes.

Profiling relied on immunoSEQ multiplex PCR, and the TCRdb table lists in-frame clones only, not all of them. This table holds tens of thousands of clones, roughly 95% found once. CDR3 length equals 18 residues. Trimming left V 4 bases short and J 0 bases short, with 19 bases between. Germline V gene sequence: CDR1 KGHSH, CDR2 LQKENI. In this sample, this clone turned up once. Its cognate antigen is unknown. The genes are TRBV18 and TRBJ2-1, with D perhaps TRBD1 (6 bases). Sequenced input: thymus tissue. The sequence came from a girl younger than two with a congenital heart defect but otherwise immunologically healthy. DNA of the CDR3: TGTGCCAGCTCACGGATGACAGGAGAGGGTAGCTCCTACAATGAGCAGTTCTTC. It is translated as CASSRMTGEGSSYNEQFF.